The rows below give T cell receptor beta chains drawn from one sample of a study of shared clonotypes between healthy human individuals. TCRdb keeps only in-frame clones here, not all; method: immunoSEQ multiplex PCR. The sample includes hundreds of thousands of clones, around 79% seen only once; the top ten take about 12%. What was sequenced was PBMCs. These receptor sequences come from a woman aged 40-49 years in good health. Some clones in this sample may be carry-over from other donors' samples. Each CDR3 is given with its conserved first and last residue.

j_call	v_call	cdr3_aa
TRBJ2-4	TRBV28	CASSLGLAKNIQYF
TRBJ2-7	TRBV10-3	CAISESDGTGHEQYF
TRBJ2-7	TRBV7-9	CASSSGTAYSYEQYF
TRBJ2-7	TRBV11-1	CASNSGEGEQYF
TRBJ2-1	TRBV11-3	CASSLQGNLDYNEQFF
TRBJ2-7	TRBV2	CASILDRGRVTEQYF
TRBJ1-5	TRBV4-2	CASSPGRDGNNQPQHF
TRBJ2-3	TRBV5-1	CASSLFQQGSSTDTQYF
TRBJ1-5	TRBV10-1	CASSEATGSNQPQHF
TRBJ1-1	TRBV2	CASRSEGTMAFF
TRBJ2-6	TRBV4-3	CASSSGAPGANVLTF
TRBJ1-2	TRBV6-5	CASSYSPRQGPHGYTF
TRBJ1-2	TRBV7-9	CASSLEAGANYGYTF
TRBJ1-1	TRBV7-9	CASSSGFEAFF
TRBJ2-1	TRBV21-1	CASSKMGAREYNEQFF
TRBJ2-6	TRBV15	CATSRGGSGANVLTF
TRBJ2-2	TRBV10-2	CASRDLAGGETNGELFF